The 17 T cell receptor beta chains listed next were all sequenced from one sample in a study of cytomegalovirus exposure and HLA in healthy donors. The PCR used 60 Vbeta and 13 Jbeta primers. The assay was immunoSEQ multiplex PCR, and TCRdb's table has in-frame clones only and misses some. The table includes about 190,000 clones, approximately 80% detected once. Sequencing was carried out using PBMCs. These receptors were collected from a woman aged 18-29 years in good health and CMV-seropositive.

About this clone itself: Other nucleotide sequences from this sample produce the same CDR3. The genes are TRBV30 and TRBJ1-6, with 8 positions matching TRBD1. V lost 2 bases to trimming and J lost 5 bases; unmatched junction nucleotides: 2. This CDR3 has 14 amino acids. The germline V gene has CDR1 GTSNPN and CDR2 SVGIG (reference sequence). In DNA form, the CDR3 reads TGTGCCTGGAGTAAGGGACAGGATAATTCACCCCTCCACTTT. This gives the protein CAWSKGQDNSPLHF. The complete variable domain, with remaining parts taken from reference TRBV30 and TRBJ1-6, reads SQTIHQWPATLVQPVGSPLSLECTVEGTSNPNLYWYRQAAGRGLQLLFYSVGIGQISSEVPQNLSASRPQDRQFILSSKKLLLSDSGFYLCAWSKGQDNSPLHFGNGTRLTVT.

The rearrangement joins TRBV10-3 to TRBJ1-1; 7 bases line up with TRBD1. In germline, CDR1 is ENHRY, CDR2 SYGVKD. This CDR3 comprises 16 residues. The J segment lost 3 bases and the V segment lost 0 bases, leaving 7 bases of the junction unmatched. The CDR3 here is CAISESGQKEDTEAFF. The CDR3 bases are TGTGCCATCAGTGAGTCGGGACAGAAAGAGGACACTGAAGCTTTCTTT.

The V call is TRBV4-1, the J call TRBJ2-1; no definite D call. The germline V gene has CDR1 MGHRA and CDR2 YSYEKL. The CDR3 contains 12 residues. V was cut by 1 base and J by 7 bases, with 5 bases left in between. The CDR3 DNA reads TGCGCCAGCAGCCAAGCGCAGAATGAGCAGTTCTTC. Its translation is CASSQAQNEQFF.

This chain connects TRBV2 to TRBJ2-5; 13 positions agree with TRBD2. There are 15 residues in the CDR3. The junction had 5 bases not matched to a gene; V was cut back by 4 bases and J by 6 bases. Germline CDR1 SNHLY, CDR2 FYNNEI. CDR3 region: CASSGTGLAGKTQYF. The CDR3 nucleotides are TGTGCCAGCAGTGGAACGGGACTAGCGGGGAAGACCCAGTACTTC.

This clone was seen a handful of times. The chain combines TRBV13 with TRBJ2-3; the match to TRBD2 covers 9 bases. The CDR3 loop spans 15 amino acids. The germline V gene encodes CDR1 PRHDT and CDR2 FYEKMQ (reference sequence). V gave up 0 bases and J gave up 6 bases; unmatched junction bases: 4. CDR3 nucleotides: TGTGCCAGCAGCTTAGGCGGGAGCGGGGGGGATACGCAGTATTTT. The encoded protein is CASSLGGSGGDTQYF.

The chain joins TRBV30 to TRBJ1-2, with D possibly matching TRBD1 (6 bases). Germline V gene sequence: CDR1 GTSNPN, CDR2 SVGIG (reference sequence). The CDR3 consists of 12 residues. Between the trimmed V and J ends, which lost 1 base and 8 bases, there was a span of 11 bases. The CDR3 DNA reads TGTGCCTGGAGTGACAGGGTAAACGGCTACACCTTC. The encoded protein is CAWSDRVNGYTF.

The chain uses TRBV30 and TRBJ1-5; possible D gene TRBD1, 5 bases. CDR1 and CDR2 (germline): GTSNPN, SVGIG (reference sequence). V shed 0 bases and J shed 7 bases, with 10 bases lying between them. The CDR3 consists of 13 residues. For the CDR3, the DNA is TGTGCCTGGAGTGTAGGAGGGGAACAGCCCCAGCATTTT. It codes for CAWSVGGEQPQHF.

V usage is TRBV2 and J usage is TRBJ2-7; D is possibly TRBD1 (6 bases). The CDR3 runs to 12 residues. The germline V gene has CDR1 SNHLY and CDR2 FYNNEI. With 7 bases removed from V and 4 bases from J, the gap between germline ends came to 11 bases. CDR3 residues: CASKLGGYEQYF. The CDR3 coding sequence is TGTGCCAGCAAGTTAGGGGGATACGAGCAGTACTTC.

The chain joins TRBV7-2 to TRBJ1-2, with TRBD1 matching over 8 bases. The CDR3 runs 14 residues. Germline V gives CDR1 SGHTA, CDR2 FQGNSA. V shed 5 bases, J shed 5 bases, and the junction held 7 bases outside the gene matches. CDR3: CASSPPRQGYGYTF. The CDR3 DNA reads TGTGCCAGCAGCCCTCCGAGACAGGGGTATGGCTACACCTTC. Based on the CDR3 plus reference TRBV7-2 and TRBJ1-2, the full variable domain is GAGVSQSPSNKVTEKGKDVELRCDPISGHTALYWYRQSLGQGLEFLIYFQGNSAPDKSGLPSDRFSAERTGGSVSTLTIQRTQQEDSAVYLCASSPPRQGYGYTFGSGTRLTVV.

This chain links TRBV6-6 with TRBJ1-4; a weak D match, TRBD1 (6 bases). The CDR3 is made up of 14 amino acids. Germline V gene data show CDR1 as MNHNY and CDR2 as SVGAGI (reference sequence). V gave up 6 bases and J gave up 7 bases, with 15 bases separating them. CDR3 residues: CASSFTGSTEKLFF. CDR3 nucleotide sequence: TGTGCCAGCAGCTTCACAGGGAGTACTGAAAAACTGTTTTTT.

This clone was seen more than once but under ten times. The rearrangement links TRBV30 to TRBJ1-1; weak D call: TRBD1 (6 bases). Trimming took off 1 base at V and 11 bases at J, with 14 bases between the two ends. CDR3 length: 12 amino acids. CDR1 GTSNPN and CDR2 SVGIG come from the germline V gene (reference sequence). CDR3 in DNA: TGTGCCTGGAGTGGGGGTGGGGGCCTTGCTTTCTTT. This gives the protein CAWSGGGGLAFF.

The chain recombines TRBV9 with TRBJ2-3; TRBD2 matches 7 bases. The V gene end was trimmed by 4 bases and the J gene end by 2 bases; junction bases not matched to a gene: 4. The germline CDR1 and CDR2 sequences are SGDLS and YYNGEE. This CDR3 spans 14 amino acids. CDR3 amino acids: CASSPSGATDTQYF. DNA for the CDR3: TGTGCCAGCAGCCCAAGCGGGGCCACAGATACGCAGTATTTT.

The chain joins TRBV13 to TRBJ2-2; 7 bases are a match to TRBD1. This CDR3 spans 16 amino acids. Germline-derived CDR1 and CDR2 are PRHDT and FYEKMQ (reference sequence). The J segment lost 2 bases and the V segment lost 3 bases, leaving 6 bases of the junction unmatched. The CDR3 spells CASSFLRQGNTGELFF. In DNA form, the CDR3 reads TGTGCCAGCAGCTTTCTTAGACAGGGTAACACCGGGGAGCTGTTTTTT. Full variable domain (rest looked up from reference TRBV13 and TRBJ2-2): AAGVIQSPRHLIKEKRETATLKCYPIPRHDTVYWYQQGPGQDPQFLISFYEKMQSDKGSIPDRFSAQQFSDYHSELNMSSLELGDSALYFCASSFLRQGNTGELFFGEGSRLTVL.

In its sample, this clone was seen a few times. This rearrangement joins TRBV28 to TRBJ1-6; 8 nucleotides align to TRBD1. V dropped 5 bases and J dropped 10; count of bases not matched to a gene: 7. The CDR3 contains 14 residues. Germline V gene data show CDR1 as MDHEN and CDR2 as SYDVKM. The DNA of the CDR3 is TGTGCCAGCAGTGTGGACAGGGAGAGGTCACCCCTCCACTTT. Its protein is CASSVDRERSPLHF. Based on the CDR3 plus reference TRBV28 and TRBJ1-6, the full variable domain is DVKVTQSSRYLVKRTGEKVFLECVQDMDHENMFWYRQDPGLGLRLIYFSYDVKMKEKGDIPEGYSVSREKKERFSLILESASTNQTSMYLCASSVDRERSPLHFGNGTRLTVT.

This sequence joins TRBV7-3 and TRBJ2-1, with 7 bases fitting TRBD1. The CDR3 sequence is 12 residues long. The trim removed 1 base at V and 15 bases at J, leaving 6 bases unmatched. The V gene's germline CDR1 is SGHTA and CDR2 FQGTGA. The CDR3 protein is CASSLMMTGSFF. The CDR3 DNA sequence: TGTGCCAGCAGCTTAATGATGACAGGGTCGTTCTTC.

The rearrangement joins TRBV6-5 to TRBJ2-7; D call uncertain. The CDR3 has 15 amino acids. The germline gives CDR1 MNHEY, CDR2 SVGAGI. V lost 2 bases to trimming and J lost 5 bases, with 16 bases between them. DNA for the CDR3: TGTGCCAGCAGTTACCCCCCCGACATATCCCACGAGCAGTACTTC. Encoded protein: CASSYPPDISHEQYF.

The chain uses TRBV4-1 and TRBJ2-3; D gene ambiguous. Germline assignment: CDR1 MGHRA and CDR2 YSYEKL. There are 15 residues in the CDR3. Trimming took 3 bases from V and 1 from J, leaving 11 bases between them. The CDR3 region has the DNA TGCGCCAGCAGCCAGGTTGGGCATGGCACAGATACGCAGTATTTT. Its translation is CASSQVGHGTDTQYF.